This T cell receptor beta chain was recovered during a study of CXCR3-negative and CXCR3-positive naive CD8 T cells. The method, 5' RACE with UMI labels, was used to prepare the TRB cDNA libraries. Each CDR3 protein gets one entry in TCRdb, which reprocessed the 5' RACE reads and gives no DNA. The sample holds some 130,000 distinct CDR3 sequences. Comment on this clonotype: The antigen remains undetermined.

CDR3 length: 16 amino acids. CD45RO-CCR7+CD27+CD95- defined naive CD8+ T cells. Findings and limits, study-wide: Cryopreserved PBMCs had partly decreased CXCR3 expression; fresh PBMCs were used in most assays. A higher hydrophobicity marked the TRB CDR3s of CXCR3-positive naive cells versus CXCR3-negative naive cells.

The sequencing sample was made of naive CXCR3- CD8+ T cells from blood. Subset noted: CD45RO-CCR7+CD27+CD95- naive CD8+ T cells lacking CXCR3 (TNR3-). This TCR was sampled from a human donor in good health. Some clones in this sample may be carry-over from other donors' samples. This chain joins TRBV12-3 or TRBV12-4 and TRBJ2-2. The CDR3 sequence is CASSLRIGANTGELFF.